This is a list of T cell receptor beta chains from one sample in a study of blood T cells in healthy people across ages. In TCRdb, the 5' RACE reads were re-called with MiXCR into one record per CDR3 protein. The table records 1,500,000 or so distinct CDR3 sequences, around 59% of them present only once. Sequenced: blood. These TCRs come from a man in his late teens or twenties in good health. Both conserved end residues are part of each CDR3. Fields, in order: clone size, D gene, J gene, V gene, CDR3 DNA, CDR3 protein. The D gene is left open where the match is weak. Only part of the rows carry a size: once, few, many, or a class if the clone is expanded.

clone_size: NA; d_call: TRBD1; j_call: TRBJ2-1; v_call: TRBV4-1; cdr3_nt: TGCGCCAGCAGCCATTCCGGGACAGGGTTAACTGATTACAATGAGCAGTTCTTC; cdr3_aa: CASSHSGTGLTDYNEQFF
clone_size: NA; d_call: NA; j_call: TRBJ2-7; v_call: TRBV11-2; cdr3_nt: TGTGCCAGCAGCTTAGATCCTAGCCCCCATTACGAGCAGTACTTC; cdr3_aa: CASSLDPSPHYEQYF
clone_size: NA; d_call: TRBD2; j_call: TRBJ2-3; v_call: TRBV20-1; cdr3_nt: TGCAGTGCTCGAGGGAGCAGGGTAGCGGGAGGCTCGATTGGCACAGATACGCAGTATTTT; cdr3_aa: CSARGSRVAGGSIGTDTQYF
clone_size: NA; d_call: NA; j_call: TRBJ2-7; v_call: TRBV4-3; cdr3_nt: TGCGCCAGCAGCCAAGATCCCCCGACAAGCAGGCTAGGGGGGGAGCAGTACTTC; cdr3_aa: CASSQDPPTSRLGGEQYF
clone_size: NA; d_call: TRBD2; j_call: TRBJ2-3; v_call: TRBV10-2; cdr3_nt: TGCGCCAGCAGGACTAGCGGGGGGGCCGGGGATACGCAGTATTTT; cdr3_aa: CASRTSGGAGDTQYF
clone_size: few; d_call: NA; j_call: TRBJ2-7; v_call: TRBV20-1; cdr3_nt: TGCAGTGCTAGAGCGGCCCTAAGATCCCACGAGCAGTACTTC; cdr3_aa: CSARAALRSHEQYF
clone_size: once; d_call: NA; j_call: TRBJ2-5; v_call: TRBV7-7; cdr3_nt: TGTGCTAGCAGCTCCCTGGGGGGGCCCCAAGAGACCCAGTACTTC; cdr3_aa: CASSSLGGPQETQYF
clone_size: NA; d_call: NA; j_call: TRBJ1-2; v_call: TRBV6-5; cdr3_nt: TGTGCCAGCAGTTACCAATCGTGGGGGGCGAGTTATGGCTACACCTTC; cdr3_aa: CASSYQSWGASYGYTF
clone_size: NA; d_call: NA; j_call: TRBJ2-5; v_call: TRBV20-1; cdr3_nt: TGCAGTGCGAGACGGATCCAAGAGACCCAGTACTTC; cdr3_aa: CSARRIQETQYF
clone_size: NA; d_call: NA; j_call: TRBJ2-1; v_call: TRBV7-9; cdr3_nt: TGTGCCAGCAGCTGGGGACCAGCCCCCTACAATGAGCAGTTCTTC; cdr3_aa: CASSWGPAPYNEQFF
clone_size: NA; d_call: NA; j_call: TRBJ1-2; v_call: TRBV28; cdr3_nt: TGTGCCAGCAGTTTAGGGCAGCTGCTTCACTATGGCTACACCTTC; cdr3_aa: CASSLGQLLHYGYTF
clone_size: NA; d_call: NA; j_call: TRBJ2-1; v_call: TRBV4-1; cdr3_nt: TGCGCCAGCAGCCAAAGAGTGGGCCAAGGGCCCTACAATGAGCAGTTCTTC; cdr3_aa: CASSQRVGQGPYNEQFF
clone_size: NA; d_call: NA; j_call: TRBJ1-1; v_call: TRBV7-9; cdr3_nt: TGTGCCAGCAGCTTAGCAGGAACCCCGGAAGCTTTCTTT; cdr3_aa: CASSLAGTPEAFF
clone_size: many; d_call: NA; j_call: TRBJ2-3; v_call: TRBV4-3; cdr3_nt: TGCGCCAGCAGCCAAGGACCGGGCACAGATACGCAGTATTTT; cdr3_aa: CASSQGPGTDTQYF
clone_size: NA; d_call: NA; j_call: TRBJ1-5; v_call: TRBV7-9; cdr3_nt: TGTGCCAGCAGCTTAGTCGAGGGTCCTAGCAATCAGCCCCAGCATTTT; cdr3_aa: CASSLVEGPSNQPQHF
clone_size: NA; d_call: NA; j_call: TRBJ1-2; v_call: TRBV5-5; cdr3_nt: TGTGCCAGCAGTTCCTTGATCGAAAACTATGGCTACACCTTC; cdr3_aa: CASSSLIENYGYTF
clone_size: NA; d_call: TRBD2; j_call: TRBJ2-7; v_call: TRBV20-1; cdr3_nt: TGCAGTGCTGGGGACCCCGGGACTAGCCTGTACGAGCAGTACTTC; cdr3_aa: CSAGDPGTSLYEQYF